The rows below give T cell receptor beta chains drawn from one sample of a study of siplizumab effects on memory and regulatory T cells. Repertoires were generated with immunoSEQ multiplex PCR, while TCRdb's copy carries only in-frame clones and drops some. Among 100,000 to 120,000 clones listed, roughly 92% were seen once. Sequenced sample: CD4+ T cells sorted from blood. These receptor sequences come from a human donor in good health. Both conserved end residues are part of each CDR3. Fields, in order: V gene, J gene, D gene, clone size, CDR3 protein, CDR3 DNA. The D gene is left open where the match is weak. Clone size, where shown, is once, few, many, or a class for clones that have expanded.

>TRBV5-5|TRBJ2-3|.|.
CASSLNLLTDTQYF
TGTGCCAGCAGCTTGAACCTCCTCACAGATACGCAGTATTTT
>TRBV30|TRBJ1-3|.|.
CAWSALDLLANTIYF
TGTGCCTGGAGCGCTCTCGACTTGTTGGCGAACACCATATATTTT
>TRBV18|TRBJ1-1|.|.
CASSQGRFEAFF
TGTGCCAGCTCGCAAGGACGGTTTGAAGCTTTCTTT
>TRBV7-8|TRBJ2-7|TRBD2|.
CASSATSGGPYEQYF
TGTGCCAGCAGCGCGACTAGCGGGGGACCCTACGAGCAGTACTTC
>TRBV5-1|TRBJ2-3|.|.
CASSSGLSTDTQYF
TGCGCCAGCAGCTCGGGTCTGAGCACAGATACGCAGTATTTT
>TRBV5-1|TRBJ2-2|.|.
CASSLEGRGGELFF
TGCGCCAGCAGCTTGGAAGGCAGGGGCGGGGAGCTGTTTTTT
>TRBV10-1|TRBJ1-5|.|few
CASSESNQPQHF
TGCGCCAGCAGTGAGTCCAATCAGCCCCAGCATTTT
>TRBV19|TRBJ1-1|TRBD1|.
CASSGYRGHWEAFF
TGTGCCAGTAGTGGATACAGGGGGCATTGGGAGGCTTTCTTT
>TRBV5-1|TRBJ1-5|.|.
CASSPTGQNNQPQHF
TGCGCCAGCAGCCCTACGGGGCAGAACAATCAGCCCCAGCATTTT
>TRBV7-6|TRBJ2-1|TRBD2|.
CASSPGLAGGNSYNEQFF
TGTGCCAGCAGCCCGGGACTAGCGGGAGGAAACTCCTACAATGAGCAGTTCTTC
>TRBV5-1|TRBJ2-5|TRBD1|once
CASNPGGTETQYF
TGCGCCAGCAACCCAGGGGGAACGGAGACCCAGTACTTC
>TRBV9|TRBJ1-2|.|.
CASSVGGTPNYGYTF
TGTGCCAGCAGCGTAGGCGGCACCCCTAACTATGGCTACACCTTC
>TRBV27|TRBJ1-2|TRBD1|once
CASSMRQGWVYGYTF
TGTGCCAGCAGTATGAGACAGGGGTGGGTCTATGGCTACACCTTC
>TRBV2|TRBJ2-7|.|.
CASSPVSYEQYF
TGTGCCAGCAGCCCGGTCTCCTACGAGCAGTACTTC
>TRBV10-3|TRBJ2-3|.|.
CAISELKDTQYF
TGTGCCATCAGTGAGTTGAAAGATACGCAGTATTTT
>TRBV9|TRBJ2-1|.|.
CASSTSTYNEQFF
TGTGCCAGCAGCACTTCAACGTACAATGAGCAGTTCTTC
>TRBV5-8|TRBJ2-7|.|.
CASSLGTYSYEQYF
TGTGCCAGCAGCTTGGGCACCTACTCCTACGAGCAGTACTTC
>TRBV7-3|TRBJ2-1|.|.
CASSFTGSSYNEQFF
TGTGCCAGCAGCTTTACGGGTAGCTCCTACAATGAGCAGTTCTTC
>TRBV11-2|TRBJ2-3|TRBD2|.
CASSLGGLAGRFTDTQYF
TGTGCCAGCAGCTTGGGTGGACTAGCGGGTCGATTCACAGATACGCAGTATTTT
>TRBV7-2|TRBJ1-5|.|.
CASSFDGNQPQHF
TGTGCCAGCAGCTTCGATGGGAATCAGCCCCAGCATTTT
>TRBV7-2|TRBJ2-7|.|.
CASSLGGTPGPYEQYF
TGTGCCAGCAGCTTAGGAGGGACCCCGGGCCCCTACGAGCAGTACTTC
>TRBV7-2|TRBJ2-3|.|once
CASSSQHVPTGTQYF
TGTGCCAGCAGCAGCCAGCACGTTCCCACCGGTACGCAGTATTTT
>TRBV5-1|TRBJ2-7|.|.
CASSLAPGGSYEQYF
TGCGCCAGCAGCTTGGCACCCGGCGGGTCCTACGAGCAGTACTTC
>TRBV5-4|TRBJ2-3|TRBD2|.
CASSLASGGADTQYF
TGTGCCAGCAGCTTGGCGTCCGGGGGGGCCGATACGCAGTATTTT
>TRBV4-1|TRBJ1-2|.|.
CASSQESTATHYGYTF
TGCGCCAGCAGCCAAGAGTCGACTGCTACCCACTATGGCTACACCTTC
>TRBV6-5|TRBJ1-2|.|.
CASSYSTAYYGYTF
TGTGCCAGCAGTTACTCGACCGCCTACTATGGCTACACCTTC
>TRBV6-1|TRBJ1-1|.|once
CASSDRGWGTEAFF
TGTGCCAGCAGTGACAGGGGTTGGGGCACTGAAGCTTTCTTT
>TRBV5-1|TRBJ2-2|.|.
CASTLGAGRNTGELFF
TGCGCCAGCACCCTAGGCGCCGGTAGAAACACCGGGGAGCTGTTTTTT
>TRBV19|TRBJ2-7|.|once
CASSIGTSNPYEQYF
TGTGCCAGTAGTATAGGGACAAGCAACCCATACGAGCAGTACTTC
>TRBV11-3|TRBJ2-2|.|.
CASSYGLDTGELFF
TGTGCCAGCAGCTACGGGCTCGACACCGGGGAGCTGTTTTTT
>TRBV5-1|TRBJ1-1|.|.
CASSLAGRSMNTEAFF
TGCGCCAGCAGCTTGGCAGGCAGGAGCATGAACACTGAAGCTTTCTTT
>TRBV5-4|TRBJ2-5|.|once
CASSPGGRKEETQYF
TGTGCCAGCAGCCCCGGGGGACGAAAGGAAGAGACCCAGTACTTC
>TRBV19|TRBJ1-2|TRBD1|.
CASSPRQGLYGYTF
TGTGCCAGTAGTCCCCGACAGGGCCTCTATGGCTACACCTTC
>TRBV6-1|TRBJ1-3|.|.
CASSEGYPSGNTIYF
TGTGCCAGCAGTGAGGGGTACCCCTCTGGAAACACCATATATTTT
>TRBV7-2|TRBJ1-2|.|.
CASSLTGWDYGYTF
TGTGCCAGCAGCTTAACGGGATGGGACTATGGCTACACCTTC
>TRBV18|TRBJ2-3|TRBD2|.
CASSPGTTEYTDTQYF
TGTGCCAGCTCACCCGGGACTACCGAGTACACAGATACGCAGTATTTT
>TRBV5-6|TRBJ2-5|.|.
CASSLAIQGTQYF
TGTGCCAGCAGCTTGGCTATTCAGGGGACCCAGTACTTC
>TRBV30|TRBJ1-1|.|few
CAWSRTLEAFF
TGTGCCTGGAGTCGGACACTTGAAGCTTTCTTT
>TRBV5-1|TRBJ2-3|TRBD2|.
CASSGGGGQDTQYF
TGCGCCAGCAGCGGCGGGGGGGGTCAAGATACGCAGTATTTT
>TRBV11-2|TRBJ2-7|.|.
CASSWGGSQSYEQYF
TGTGCCAGCAGCTGGGGAGGTTCCCAGTCCTACGAGCAGTACTTC
>TRBV28|TRBJ1-3|.|.
CASSLTYATSGNTIYF
TGTGCCAGCAGCTTGACATACGCTACCTCTGGAAACACCATATATTTT
>TRBV4-1|TRBJ2-1|TRBD2|.
CASSQLDMGLAGSNEQFF
TGCGCCAGCAGCCAGCTCGATATGGGGCTAGCGGGAAGCAATGAGCAGTTCTTC
>TRBV7-2|TRBJ2-7|.|.
CASSVGRSEQYF
TGTGCCAGCTCAGTGGGACGTAGCGAGCAGTACTTC
>TRBV2|TRBJ2-3|TRBD2|.
CASSDGYRLAGGRADTQYF
TGTGCCAGCAGTGACGGTTATAGACTAGCGGGAGGAAGGGCAGATACGCAGTATTTT
>TRBV9|TRBJ2-3|.|.
CASSVDTDTQYF
TGTGCCAGCAGCGTAGACACAGATACGCAGTATTTT
>TRBV5-5|TRBJ2-7|TRBD2|once
CASSQRGGAYEQYF
TGTGCCAGCAGCCAGCGGGGGGGTGCCTACGAGCAGTACTTC